A single sample is the source of the 10 T cell receptor beta chains below, sequenced in a study of blood T cell repertoires in COVID-19. Sequencing was performed with immunoSEQ multiplex PCR; in TCRdb, only in-frame clones are kept and a portion is missing. The table records 200,000 to 300,000 clones, 65% to 90% of them present only once. Input material: peripheral blood. The receptors stem from a man aged 30 to 39 with active or convalescent COVID-19.

The chain joins TRBV6-1 to TRBJ2-3, with D possibly TRBD1 on 7 matching bases. The V and J ends lost 2 bases and 4 bases respectively, with 13 bases between them. The CDR3 spans 15 residues. Per germline, CDR1 MNHNS and CDR2 SASEGT. CDR3 nucleotides: TGTGCCAGCAGTGAAATAGGAGGGGGCGCAGATACGCAGTATTTT. Its protein is CASSEIGGGADTQYF.

The chain uses TRBV5-1 and TRBJ1-4; perhaps TRBD1 as D (6 bases). CDR3 length equals 14 residues. The V gene lost 2 bases and the J gene lost 4 bases, with 9 bases spanning the gap. Germline V lookup: CDR1 SGHRS, CDR2 YFSETQ. CDR3 sequence (DNA): TGCGCCAGCAGCTTAGGGGGAGTTAATGAAAAACTGTTTTTT. Residues: CASSLGGVNEKLFF.

This chain uses TRBV30 with TRBJ2-2; 8 positions agree with TRBD1. Germline CDR1 reads GTSNPN; CDR2 reads SVGIG (reference sequence). The CDR3 is 16 amino acids. V gave up 1 base and J gave up 1 base; unmatched junction bases: 5. The CDR3 here is CAWSGGQAGNTGELFF. DNA for the CDR3: TGTGCCTGGAGTGGGGGACAGGCCGGGAACACCGGGGAGCTGTTTTTT.

The chain combines TRBV20-1 with TRBJ2-7, with 9 bases fitting TRBD2. The CDR3 runs to 13 residues. J gave up 4 bases and V 3 bases, and 4 bases lay outside the gene matches. The germline CDR1 and CDR2 sequences are DFQATT and SNEGSKA (reference sequence). The CDR3 bases are TGCAGTGCTAGTCCCCTAGCGGGGTACGAGCAGTACTTC. Its protein is CSASPLAGYEQYF.

The chain uses TRBV5-4 and TRBJ1-1; a weak D match, TRBD1 (5 bases). Germline V gene data show CDR1 as SGHNT and CDR2 as YYREEE (reference sequence). The V gene lost 2 bases and the J gene lost 5 bases, with 10 bases spanning the gap. The CDR3 has 13 amino acids. Written as DNA, the CDR3 is TGTGCCAGCAGCTTTGGGGGGAAGACTGAAGCTTTCTTT. Translated: CASSFGGKTEAFF.

This chain uses TRBV7-3 with TRBJ2-1; the D gene is possibly TRBD1 (6 bases). Per germline, CDR1 SGHTA and CDR2 FQGTGA. With 5 bases removed from V and 4 bases from J, the gap between germline ends came to 12 bases. This CDR3 is 14 amino acids long. The CDR3 here is CASSPGQIYNEQFF. The CDR3 nucleotides are TGTGCCAGCAGCCCCGGACAGATTTACAATGAGCAGTTCTTC.

The chain employs TRBV10-3 and TRBJ1-2; 12 nucleotides align to TRBD1. V dropped 6 bases and J dropped 8; count of bases not matched to a gene: 4. CDR1 ENHRY and CDR2 SYGVKD come from the germline V gene. The CDR3 length is 13 residues. In DNA form, the CDR3 reads TGTGCCATCAGGCGGGACAGGGGGCAGGGCTACACCTTC. It codes for CAIRRDRGQGYTF.

V gene TRBV9 combines with J gene TRBJ1-4; D may be TRBD1 (5 bases). Germline CDR1 reads SGDLS; CDR2 reads YYNGEE. V was cut by 0 bases and J by 5 bases, with 11 bases left in between. The CDR3 covers 15 residues. The CDR3 is CASSVGGETNEKLFF. The CDR3 region has the DNA TGTGCCAGCAGCGTAGGGGGGGAAACCAATGAAAAACTGTTTTTT.

CDR3 protein: CASSRQGDYGYTF. CDR3 coding DNA: TGTGCCAGTAGCCGACAGGGCGACTATGGCTACACCTTC. J is TRBJ1-2 and V is TRBV19; 7 bases line up with TRBD1. Germline V CDR1 and CDR2: LNHDA, SQIVND (reference sequence). Losses at the gene ends were 6 bases for V and 3 bases for J; bases not matched to a gene: 4. The CDR3 extends over 13 amino acids.

J is TRBJ1-5 and V is TRBV10-3, with D unclear. The CDR3 covers 13 residues. Germline-derived CDR1 and CDR2 are ENHRY and SYGVKD. V was pared by 0 bases and J by 6 bases, with 6 bases between. The CDR3 bases are TGTGCCATCAGTGAGTCGTACGGTCAGCCCCAGCATTTT. Translating it yields CAISESYGQPQHF.